This T cell receptor beta chain was sequenced in a study of cytomegalovirus exposure and HLA in healthy donors. PCR involved 60 Vbeta and 13 Jbeta primers. The repertoire was sequenced with immunoSEQ multiplex PCR; TCRdb's copy has only in-frame clones and lacks some. Of 100,000 to 150,000 clones in the sample, roughly 80% are singletons; the top ten hold about 8.9%. As regards this clone: What it binds is unknown.

Study conclusions and caveats: Specificity of a few CMV-associated chains for CMV antigens was verified in vitro. Roughly uniform depth of sequencing across donors was assumed in presence/absence analyses.

Trimming took 3 bases from V and 6 from J; bases not matched to a gene: 9. CDR3 length equals 15 residues. Sequencing was performed on PBMCs. This receptor was identified in a man aged 25-40 years in good health and CMV-seropositive. The J gene is TRBJ2-7, the V gene TRBV5-3; 10 bases line up with TRBD1. Being an ORF, TRBV5-3 has a function that is uncertain. The CDR3 DNA follows: TGTGCCAGAAGCTACCCGGGACAGGGGTCTCGCGAGCAGTACTTC. Residues: CARSYPGQGSREQYF.